This TCR beta chain was profiled in a study of STAT5B mutations in CD4+ large granular lymphocyte leukemia. Unmatched junction bases numbered 1, after V lost 6 bases and J lost 2 bases. The V gene's germline CDR1 is GTSNPN and CDR2 SVGIG (reference sequence). This CDR3 contains 12 residues. Using immunoSEQ multiplex PCR, the repertoire was profiled, and TCRdb retains in-frame clones only, with some absent. The sample lists 20,000 to 25,000 clones, around 80% seen once, with 8.6% in the top ten. For this clone: Its antigen is unidentified.

Study-wide findings and caveats: Patient CD4-sorted repertoires looked more clonal than healthy CD4+ repertoires, even without putative leukemic clones.

The sequence was collected from a human donor in good health. Sequences were obtained from CD4+ T cells from blood buffy coats. The chain has TRBV30 and TRBJ2-1, with 7 positions matching TRBD2. Here the CDR3 reads CACGTTYNEQFF. The CDR3 DNA follows: TGTGCCTGCGGGACTACCTACAATGAGCAGTTCTTC. Full variable domain (remainder filled in from reference TRBV30 and TRBJ2-1): SQTIHQWPATLVQPVGSPLSLECTVEGTSNPNLYWYRQAAGRGLQLLFYSVGIGQISSEVPQNLSASRPQDRQFILSSKKLLLSDSGFYLCACGTTYNEQFFGPGTRLTVL.